Listed here is a single TCR beta chain. It has no known antigen specificity. It has no much larger one-base neighbor in the sample; base qualities were not kept. This entry is derived from a study of cytomegalovirus exposure and HLA in healthy donors (dated by TCRdb to 2016 to 2017). With respect to the entire study: An earlier analysis of approximately 590 of the donors reported more than 250 Gb of sequence data and some 100 million unique TCR beta sequences from 150 million to 200 million T cells. An earlier analysis of around 580 of the donors used high-throughput TCR beta sequencing to judge whether each TCR beta V gene segment behaved as functional or pseudogenic. All discovery cohort repertoires had been generated on a single sequencing platform. The number of donors typed differed by locus, with about 629-630 for A, B, C, DRB1 and DQB1, around 500 for DQA1, 600 to 610 for DPA1, and 472 for DPB1. The genetic ancestry cluster associated with self-reported Caucasian donors included 80% to 90% of the 350 to 500 genotyped donors. A separate validation cohort of 100 to 150 different subjects was used in addition to the 666-subject first cohort. Donor age, sex, ethnicity and CMV serostatus were collected together with the repertoire data. A later analysis re-analyzed previously published TCR beta repertoires from approximately 700 donors and added high-resolution HLA genotyping to study TCR occurrence patterns. The aim of the study was to test whether cataloging public T cell receptors could identify signatures of past pathogen exposure. To predict cytomegalovirus infection status, the study combined high-throughput TCR immunosequencing, statistical association of individual TCRs with disease status, and machine learning. An early release that covered around 590 HLA-typed donors contained about 300 gigabases of sequencing data and approximately 85 million unique TCR sequences. HLA typing included class I and class II loci at four-digit resolution. On average, about 240,000 unique TCR beta nucleotide sequences were sequenced per donor among 350 to 400 genotyped donors of the cohort, with around 19% of those sequences being non-productive. The study profiled the T cell repertoires of fewer than 850 subjects by immunosequencing and related them to cytomegalovirus serostatus. Because of strong linkage in the cohort, roughly five DR-DQ haplotypes were treated as single units for association and clustering. Genome-wide SNP genotypes for about 60% of the 666 donors were used in a later genetic analysis, which treated that subset as a discovery cohort. Rather than using new phenotypic data, the later analysis identified candidate immune exposures from TCR beta sequences and from how often those sequences occurred across donors. The study at large found these results: In a later analysis, HLA-associated TCR beta chains were found to be more clonally expanded and to have lower generation probabilities than equally common non-associated chains. Broadly in line with IMGT annotations, most TCR beta V segments showed up in productive rearrangements about 87% or about 30% of the time in an earlier analysis of several hundred of the donors. Because the 87-base-pair reads could not distinguish some IMGT-functional V segments, including TRBV6-2 and TRBV6-3, those segments were excluded. Because HLA typing was missing for some donors at each locus, association tests included only the typed subset. A cluster of highly shared sequence variants was judged likely to represent a technical artifact of the sequencing pipeline. The study listed 164 TCR beta chains as associated with cytomegalovirus. Across donors, most TCR sequences were observed very rarely, whereas some public TCRs were present in many individuals. A later analysis associated 16,951 TCR beta sequences with specific HLA alleles at a false discovery rate of 0.05. A further reported finding was that TCR beta sequences accurately predicted the HLA-A and HLA-B alleles for most subjects in the first cohort. A later analysis found that TCR association rates varied across HLA loci, with DRB1 alleles showing the most associated TCRs and HLA-C alleles the fewest. A later analysis reported that several top co-occurrence clusters appeared linked to parvovirus B19, influenza, CMV and Epstein-Barr virus. The authors suggested that the approach could potentially be generalized to other disease states and immunological phenotypes. The presence/absence analyses assumed that sequencing depth was roughly uniform across donors, and that assumption may not be true. The classifier was reported to diagnose cytomegalovirus status with high specificity and sensitivity in both the original cohort and the validation cohort. Correlated functional status among segregating V segments might reflect linkage disequilibrium, but an unknown experimental factor could not be ruled out. Because counts were too low, some 17 rarely observed V segments, including chromosome 9 orphons, were left out of the earlier analysis of approximately 500 of the donors. The cohort was sequenced for TCR beta chains only, and without alpha or paired-chain data the features that could be detected were limited. A later genetic analysis reported fewer N-insertions in productive TCRs among donors in an Asian-associated ancestry cluster than the roughly 620-donor mean. In vitro tests confirmed that a few of the cytomegalovirus-associated TCR beta chains recognize cytomegalovirus antigens. Immune exposure information for the cohort was limited to CMV serostatus. When HLA alleles, especially DR and DQ, strongly co-occurred, TCR associations were difficult to assign to individual alleles. In a later analysis, most CMV-associated TCR beta chains were found to appear HLA-restricted, with HLA associations seemingly driven largely by CMV exposure. In a later genetic analysis, a missense DCLRE1C variant was associated with V-gene and J-gene trimming of TCR beta chains, and the association was replicated in an independent cohort.

The V end loses 5 bases and the J end loses 5 bases, and a stretch of 12 bases separates them. Measured from the cysteine to the phenylalanine, the CDR3 is 13 residues long. The read is trimmed to its CDR3 DNA, 39 bases read in frame from base 1. The CDR1 and CDR2 encoded by the germline V gene are SGHAT and FQNNGV. The cohort comprised 710 or so healthy bone marrow donors. Cohort members were all nominally healthy when sampled, although unrecorded immune exposures were likely present. The donor was CMV seropositive and belonged to the group of 250 to 300 seropositive cohort members. Each donor provided a peripheral blood sample, and peripheral blood mononuclear cells were used for TCR beta sequencing. The Qiagen DNeasy Blood Extraction Kit was used to extract genomic DNA from the blood cell samples. To prepare the library, the immunoSEQ multiplex PCR assay was applied. For the multiplex PCR, a mixture combining 60 forward primers for TCR Vbeta segments and 13 reverse primers for TCR Jbeta segments was used. A multiplex PCR assay on genomic DNA amplified the CDR3 region of rearranged TCR beta genes. Amplified TCR beta libraries were sequenced as 87-base-pair reads on the Illumina HiSeq System. Per the original workflow: In a later analysis, tens of millions of unique TCR beta chains were counted across the approximately 640 repertoires, and some 10 million of these chains were shared by at least two donors. Raw reads were error-corrected and collapsed into unique sequences by a nearest-neighbor algorithm in which closely related sequences were merged to remove PCR and sequencing errors. To assign V, D and J gene segments, CDR3 sequences were aligned to IMGT reference sequences. For a sequence to be retained, at least a six-nucleotide match to both a V gene segment and a J gene segment was required. A rearrangement counted as productive if the CDR3 had no stop codons and remained in frame with V and J, and every other rearrangement counted as non-productive. CDR3 was defined by IMGT convention, running from the second conserved V-encoded cysteine to the conserved J-encoded phenylalanine. In an earlier analysis of more than 550 of the donors, sequences lacking an unambiguous match to a single V gene segment were excluded. An earlier analysis of almost 600 of the donors classified V segments as functional when productive rearrangements were above 56.7% and as segregating when the standard deviation between donors was above 5%. To diagnose cytomegalovirus status from the catalog of TCR beta chain sequences, a statistical classification framework was built. A later analysis assigned V and J genes by comparing TCR nucleotide sequences with IMGT/GENE-DB human TR gene sequences. The TCRdist pipeline was used in a later analysis to assign CDR3 sequences and most-parsimonious VDJ recombination scenarios. In a later analysis, every TCR beta chain was defined by the combination of its CDR3 amino acid sequence and its V-gene family, and reads without a unique V-gene family were dropped. In a later analysis, fewer than 600 highly shared, low-generation-probability nucleotide sequences were removed to address suspected cross-contamination and a sequencing artifact. A later analysis calculated a clonal expansion index for each public chain from normalized within-repertoire ranks of inferred template counts. A later analysis computed generation probabilities with a VDJ recombination model fitted to out-of-frame rearrangements, and checked the results against IGoR. Hypergeometric tests were used in a later analysis to score TCR-TCR, TCR-HLA and TCR-CMV co-occurrence, with a repertoire-size bias correction applied to the TCR pairs. In a later analysis, false discovery rates were estimated by permuting HLA or CMV assignments 20 times. In a later analysis, co-occurring TCRs were grouped using DBSCAN, with TCRdist sequence similarity added in when clustering inside HLA-allele-positive subsets. For co-occurrence clustering, repertoires with fewer than 30,000 or more than 120,000 public chains were excluded, along with about five repertoires with anomalous nucleotide sharing. Drawn from immuneACCESS, this table holds only the in-frame rearrangements with V and J called that TCRdb kept. Clones are partly lost; checked studies trace under half to an unresolved V gene and leave the rest unexplained. For V, J and clone size, that table is used; D and trimming come from the DNA. Here the sample has 100,000 to 150,000 clones; 82% occur a single time. The top ten hold about 7.4% of the sample.

The chain is encoded by TRBV11-2 joined to TRBJ1-1; the D gene is perhaps TRBD1, from 6 matching bases. Sequencing was performed on PBMCs. This clonotype was sampled from a woman aged 45-60 years in good health and CMV-seropositive. The DNA sequence is as follows: TGTGCCAGCAGCCGTACAGGGCTGACTGAAGCTTTCTTT. This sequence encodes CASSRTGLTEAFF.